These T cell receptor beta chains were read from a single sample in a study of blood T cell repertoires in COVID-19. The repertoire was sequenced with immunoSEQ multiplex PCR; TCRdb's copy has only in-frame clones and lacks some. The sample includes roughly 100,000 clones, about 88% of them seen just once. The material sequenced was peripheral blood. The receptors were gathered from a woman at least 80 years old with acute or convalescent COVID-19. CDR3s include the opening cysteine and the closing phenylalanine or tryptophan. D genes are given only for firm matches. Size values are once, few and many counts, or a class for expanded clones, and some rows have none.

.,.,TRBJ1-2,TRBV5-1,CASSATGTGVYGYTF,TGCGCCAGCAGCGCGACCGGGACGGGGGTATACGGCTACACCTTC
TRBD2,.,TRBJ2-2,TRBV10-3,CAIRGTSGAANTGELFF,TGTGCCATAAGAGGGACTAGCGGGGCAGCTAACACCGGGGAGCTGTTTTTT
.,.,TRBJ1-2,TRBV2,CASSDWRNYGYTF,TGTGCCAGCAGTGATTGGAGGAACTATGGCTACACCTTC
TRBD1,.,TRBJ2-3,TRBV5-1,CASSLAPGQGMDTQYF,TGCGCCAGCAGCTTGGCGCCGGGACAGGGAATGGATACGCAGTATTTT
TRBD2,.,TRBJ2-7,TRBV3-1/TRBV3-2,CASSLGLAGVAYEQYF,TGTGCCAGCAGCCTGGGACTAGCGGGGGTCGCCTACGAGCAGTACTTC
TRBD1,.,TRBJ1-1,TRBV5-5,CASSKGQLTEAFF,TGTGCCAGCAGCAAGGGACAGCTCACTGAAGCTTTCTTT
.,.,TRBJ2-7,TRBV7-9,CASSPEGRLSSYEQYF,TGTGCCAGCAGCCCGGAGGGACGCCTAAGCTCCTACGAGCAGTACTTC
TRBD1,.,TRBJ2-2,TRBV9,CASSVGGQGNTGELFF,TGTGCCAGCAGCGTAGGAGGACAGGGGAACACCGGGGAGCTGTTTTTT
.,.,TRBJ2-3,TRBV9,CASSVGFSGTSTDTQYF,TGTGCCAGCAGCGTAGGGTTTAGCGGTACTAGCACAGATACGCAGTATTTT
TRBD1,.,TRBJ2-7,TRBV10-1,CAILERGQTYYEQYF,TGCGCCATCCTTGAGAGGGGACAGACCTACTACGAGCAGTACTTC
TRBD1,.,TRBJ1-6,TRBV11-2,CASSRDRLGSPLHF,TGTGCCAGCAGCAGGGACAGGCTGGGTTCACCCCTCCACTTT
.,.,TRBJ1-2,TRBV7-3,CASSPGTSGYTF,TGTGCCAGCAGCCCCGGGACATCGGGCTACACCTTC
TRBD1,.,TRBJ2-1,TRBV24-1,CATSEPGQESYVF,TGTGCCACCAGTGAACCGGGACAGGAATCGTATGTCTTC
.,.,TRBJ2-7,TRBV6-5,CASSPGRPTYEQYF,TGTGCCAGCAGTCCTGGGAGGCCTACCTACGAGCAGTACTTC
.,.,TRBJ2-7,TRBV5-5,CASSLQGGIAYEQYF,TGTGCCAGCAGCTTGCAAGGGGGAATTGCCTACGAGCAGTACTTC
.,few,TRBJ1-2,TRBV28,CASSLTENYYGYTF,TGTGCCAGCAGTTTAACAGAAAACTACTATGGCTACACCTTC
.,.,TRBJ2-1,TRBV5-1,CASSLGLATYNEQFF,TGCGCCAGCAGCTTGGGACTTGCTACCTACAATGAGCAGTTCTTC
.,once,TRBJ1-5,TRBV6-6,CASSSRAGELSQHF,TGTGCCAGCAGTTCCCGGGCGGGGGAACTATCCCAGCATTTT
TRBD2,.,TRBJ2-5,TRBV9,CASSVGDSGGAAETQYF,TGTGCCAGCAGCGTAGGGGATAGCGGGGGGGCCGCAGAGACCCAGTACTTC
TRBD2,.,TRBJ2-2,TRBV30,CAWNPVGGGGGTGELFF,TGTGCCTGGAACCCCGTCGGGGGGGGCGGTGGCACCGGGGAGCTGTTTTTT
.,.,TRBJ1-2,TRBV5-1,CASSLIPGGSYGYTF,TGCGCCAGCAGCTTAATTCCCGGCGGGTCCTATGGCTACACCTTC
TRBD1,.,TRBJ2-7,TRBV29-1,CSVLMDRGSREQYF,TGCAGCGTTTTAATGGACAGGGGGTCGAGGGAGCAGTACTTC
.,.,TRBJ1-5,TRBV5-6,CASSSSEGQQFYSNQPQHF,TGTGCCAGCAGCTCATCCGAGGGCCAACAATTTTACTCCAATCAGCCCCAGCATTTT